A selection of T cell receptor beta chains follows, all from one sample in a study of T cells in Graves' hyperthyroidism and ophthalmopathy. TCRdb re-derived calls from the multiplex PCR reads in MiXCR, one entry per CDR3 protein. Here the sample spans around 700,000 distinct CDR3 sequences, around 19% being singletons. Sequenced sample: blood. The receptors shown here come from a woman between 45 and 60 years old with Graves' hyperthyroidism that later progressed to Graves' ophthalmopathy. The CDR3 runs from the conserved cysteine through the conserved F or W. A D gene is named only where the DNA matches it firmly. Not all rows give a size; the values are once, few, many and, for expanded clones, a class.

cdr3_length	clone_size	v_call	j_call	d_call	cdr3_aa	cdr3_nt
14	few	TRBV2	TRBJ2-5	NA	CASSVGGAGETQYF	TGTGCCAGCAGTGTTGGAGGGGCAGGGGAGACCCAGTACTTC
15	many	TRBV12-3/TRBV12-4	TRBJ2-2	NA	CASTHGGFSTGELFF	TGTGCCAGCACCCATGGGGGGTTTAGCACCGGGGAGCTGTTTTTT
15	NA	TRBV7-8	TRBJ1-1	NA	CASMFGATLNTEAFF	TGTGCCAGCATGTTTGGGGCCACCCTAAACACTGAAGCTTTCTTT
16	NA	TRBV15	TRBJ2-5	NA	CATSRVGGTEQETQYF	TGTGCCACCAGCAGAGTAGGAGGGACAGAACAAGAGACCCAGTACTTC
17	once	TRBV6-5	TRBJ2-5	TRBD2	CASSTRAGEGAGETQYF	TGTGCCAGCAGTACTAGAGCGGGAGAAGGCGCAGGGGAGACCCAGTACTTC
14	many	TRBV13	TRBJ1-2	NA	CASSGQTNNYGYTF	TGTGCCAGCAGCGGACAGACAAACAACTATGGCTACACCTTC
14	NA	TRBV6-1	TRBJ1-1	NA	CASSDEGSLTEAFF	TGTGCCAGCAGTGATGAAGGGAGCTTAACTGAAGCTTTCTTT
11	NA	TRBV29-1	TRBJ1-3	NA	CSVLSGNTIYF	TGCAGCGTACTCTCTGGAAACACCATATATTTT
15	NA	TRBV12-5	TRBJ2-3	TRBD2	CASVHQAGVPDTQYF	TGTGCTAGTGTTCACCAAGCGGGGGTTCCGGATACGCAGTATTTT
15	NA	TRBV25-1	TRBJ1-5	NA	CASSESVGEKGPQHF	TGTGCCAGCAGTGAATCCGTCGGGGAGAAGGGGCCCCAGCATTTT
16	many	TRBV6-6	TRBJ2-7	TRBD1	CASSYSNRDSEYEQYF	TGTGCCAGCAGTTACTCGAACCGGGACAGCGAGTACGAGCAGTACTTC
16	many	TRBV3-1	TRBJ1-1	NA	CASSQDTQGSNTEAFF	TGTGCCAGCAGCCAAGATACCCAGGGGTCGAACACTGAAGCTTTCTTT
16	NA	TRBV6-2/TRBV6-3	TRBJ2-7	NA	CASSYETSPISYEQYF	TGTGCCAGCAGTTACGAAACCTCCCCAATTTCCTACGAGCAGTACTTC
18	NA	TRBV6-6	TRBJ2-3	TRBD2	CASSYRLLTSGGADTQYF	TGTGCCAGCAGTTACAGACTTCTGACTAGCGGGGGGGCGGATACGCAGTATTTT
16	few	TRBV5-8	TRBJ2-5	TRBD1	CASSSRVGTEQESQYF	TGTGCCAGCAGCTCGAGGGTCGGGACAGAACAAGAGAGCCAGTACTTC
15	NA	TRBV5-4	TRBJ1-2	NA	CASSLDRGLGYGYTF	TGTGCCAGCAGCTTGGACCGGGGTTTAGGGTATGGCTACACCTTC
13	NA	TRBV9	TRBJ2-2	NA	CASSAHRDGELFF	TGTGCCAGCAGCGCACACAGGGATGGGGAGCTGTTTTTT
11	few	TRBV27	TRBJ2-1	NA	CASSVRNEQFF	TGTGCCAGCAGTGTTCGCAATGAGCAGTTCTTC
17	NA	TRBV7-8	TRBJ2-5	TRBD1	CASSSGQVTGDQETQYF	TGTGCCAGCAGCTCCGGGCAGGTGACAGGGGACCAAGAGACCCAGTACTTC
16	NA	TRBV20-1	TRBJ1-5	NA	CSARGRGGVKNQPQHF	TGCAGTGCTAGAGGGAGGGGCGGGGTCAAAAATCAGCCCCAGCATTTT
13	many	TRBV9	TRBJ1-2	NA	CASSVDSNYGYTF	TGTGCCAGCAGCGTAGACAGTAACTATGGCTACACCTTC
14	NA	TRBV9	TRBJ1-2	TRBD1	CASSSQTGRNGYTF	TGTGCCAGCAGCTCCCAGACAGGGAGGAACGGCTACACCTTC
16	many	TRBV5-1	TRBJ2-2	NA	CASSLARDSNTGELFF	TGCGCCAGCAGCTTGGCGAGGGACTCGAACACCGGGGAGCTGTTTTTT
14	many	TRBV12-3/TRBV12-4	TRBJ1-5	NA	CASSHTLDGQPQHF	TGTGCCAGCAGTCATACCTTGGACGGCCAGCCCCAGCATTTT
14	few	TRBV9	TRBJ1-3	NA	CASSVAQAGNTIYF	TGTGCCAGCAGCGTAGCTCAGGCGGGAAACACCATATATTTT
14	NA	TRBV11-2	TRBJ2-1	TRBD2	CASSFSLAVWEQFF	TGTGCCAGCAGCTTCTCCCTAGCGGTCTGGGAGCAGTTCTTC
18	few	TRBV10-3	TRBJ1-4	TRBD1	CAISESTGRSNHYEKLFF	TGTGCCATCAGTGAGTCGACAGGGCGCAGCAACCATTATGAAAAACTATTTTTT
16	NA	TRBV10-3	TRBJ2-1	NA	CAISESLQGGYNGQFF	TGTGCCATCAGTGAGTCCCTACAGGGAGGCTACAATGGGCAGTTCTTC
13	NA	TRBV27	TRBJ1-1	NA	CASGRVLNTEAFF	TGTGCCAGCGGTAGAGTCTTGAACACTGAAGCTTTCTTT
12	once	TRBV6-1	TRBJ2-1	NA	CASSKKGNEQFF	TGTGCCAGCAGTAAGAAGGGCAATGAGCAGTTCTTC
12	NA	TRBV19	TRBJ1-1	NA	CASRMKNTEAFF	TGTGCCAGTAGAATGAAGAACACTGAAGCTTTCTTT
14	few	TRBV5-1	TRBJ2-2	NA	CASSPDIYTGELFF	TGCGCCAGCAGCCCGGACATCTACACCGGGGAGCTGTTTTTT
13	many	TRBV11-1	TRBJ1-6	NA	CASSLADNSPLHF	TGTGCCAGCAGCTTAGCTGATAATTCACCCCTCCACTTT
14	many	TRBV11-1	TRBJ2-7	NA	CASSLRGSLYEQYF	TGTGCCAGCAGCTTAAGGGGGAGCCTCTACGAGCAGTACTTC
12	few	TRBV7-9	TRBJ2-7	NA	CASSWRAYEQYF	TGTGCCAGCAGCTGGCGTGCCTACGAGCAGTACTTC
12	many	TRBV20-1	TRBJ1-2	NA	CSAPTGGAGYTF	TGCAGTGCGCCGACAGGAGGGGCTGGCTACACCTTC
14	many	TRBV3-1	TRBJ2-5	NA	CASSQWGRQETQYF	TGTGCCAGCAGCCAATGGGGGAGACAAGAGACCCAGTACTTC
18	many	TRBV5-1	TRBJ2-3	TRBD2	CASSFRLSGGAYTDTQYF	TGCGCCAGCAGCTTCAGGCTCAGCGGGGGGGCCTACACAGATACGCAGTATTTT
13	few	TRBV12-5	TRBJ2-7	NA	CASGWGQAYEQYF	TGTGCTAGTGGATGGGGACAAGCCTACGAGCAGTACTTC
12	NA	TRBV29-1	TRBJ1-1	NA	CSVELGGDEAFF	TGCAGCGTTGAACTTGGGGGGGATGAAGCTTTCTTT
17	few	TRBV14	TRBJ2-5	TRBD2	CASSRLAGGHALETQYF	TGTGCCAGCAGCCGACTAGCGGGGGGCCATGCATTGGAGACCCAGTACTTC